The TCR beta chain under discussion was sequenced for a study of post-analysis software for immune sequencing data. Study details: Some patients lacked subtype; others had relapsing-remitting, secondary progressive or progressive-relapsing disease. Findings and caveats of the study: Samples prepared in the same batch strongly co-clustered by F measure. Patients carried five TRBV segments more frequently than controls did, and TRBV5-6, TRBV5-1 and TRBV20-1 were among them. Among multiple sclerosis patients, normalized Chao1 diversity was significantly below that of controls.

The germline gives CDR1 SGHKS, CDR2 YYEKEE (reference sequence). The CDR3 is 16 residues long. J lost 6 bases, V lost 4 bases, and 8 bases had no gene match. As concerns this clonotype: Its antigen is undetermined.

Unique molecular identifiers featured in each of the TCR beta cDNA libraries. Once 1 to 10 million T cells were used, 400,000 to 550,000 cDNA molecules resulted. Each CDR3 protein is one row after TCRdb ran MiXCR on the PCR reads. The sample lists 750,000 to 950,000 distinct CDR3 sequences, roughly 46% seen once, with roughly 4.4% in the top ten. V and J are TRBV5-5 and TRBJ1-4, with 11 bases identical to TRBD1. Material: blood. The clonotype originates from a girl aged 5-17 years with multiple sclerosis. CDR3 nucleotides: TGTGCCAGCAGCCAGATGATGGGACAGGGGGATGAAAAACTGTTTTTT. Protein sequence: CASSQMMGQGDEKLFF. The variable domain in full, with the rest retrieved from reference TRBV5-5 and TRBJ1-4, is DAGVTQSPTHLIKTRGQQVTLRCSPISGHKSVSWYQQVLGQGPQFIFQYYEKEERGRGNFPDRFSARQFPNYSSELNVNALLLGDSALYLCASSQMMGQGDEKLFFGSGTQLSVL.